These T cell receptor beta chains were read from a single sample in a study of technical replicates of blood from a few donors. Sequencing used immunoSEQ multiplex PCR; TCRdb keeps in-frame clones, though not all of them. The table includes tens of thousands of clones, approximately 83% detected once. The sample comprised PBMCs. These receptors were taken from a human donor in good health. Some clones in this sample may be carry-over from other donors' samples. The CDR3 runs from the conserved cysteine through the conserved F or W.

J gene	V gene	CDR3 protein
TRBJ2-1	TRBV1	CTSSTRLAGENEQFF
TRBJ1-2	TRBV7-9	CASSQGVYYGYTF
TRBJ2-3	TRBV2	CASQTGWYTDTQYF
TRBJ1-2	TRBV10-3	CAGRDGSWSYTF
TRBJ1-2	TRBV6-5	CASSSGDNRGYGYTF
TRBJ2-1	TRBV5-1	CASSLGQGGGNEQFF
TRBJ1-2	TRBV4-3	CASSQDRSENYGYTF
TRBJ1-4	TRBV4-1	CASSQGGLNEKLFF
TRBJ2-1	TRBV5-5	CASSLVLSGLAGVYEQFF
TRBJ2-1	TRBV9	CASSRAGGGLEQFF
TRBJ1-2	TRBV6-1	CASSEVGQGRGDGYTF
TRBJ2-5	TRBV7-9	CASSTRLAGTQETQYF
TRBJ2-7	TRBV15	CATSRALAKPSYEQYF
TRBJ1-5	TRBV18	CASWAGGSQPQHF
TRBJ2-7	TRBV6-5	CASSYSMAGGLFEQYF
TRBJ2-3	TRBV7-3	CASSLWGGITDTQYF
TRBJ2-3	TRBV7-2	CASIPWWLGTDTQYF
TRBJ2-7	TRBV10-3	CAISQSGSSYEQYF
TRBJ2-7	TRBV7-9	CASSHPTGSGEQYF
TRBJ1-2	TRBV30	CAWGTGARYGYTF
TRBJ2-7	TRBV25-1	CASSEWSQPEKEQYF
TRBJ2-7	TRBV5-4	CASSPPRTGADEQYF
TRBJ2-2	TRBV25-1	CASSDWGTGDNTGELFF
TRBJ1-2	TRBV7-9	CASSQLTGPHGYTF
TRBJ2-5	TRBV5-4	CASSLGGTGQETQYF
TRBJ1-1	TRBV7-3	CASRPGRENTEAFF
TRBJ2-5	TRBV6-5	CASSLGWFLGETQYF
TRBJ1-4	TRBV19	CASSVDRGTNEKLFF
TRBJ2-7	TRBV30	CAGSGAYEQYF
TRBJ2-1	TRBV15	CATSRDSHSGRGNEQFF
TRBJ1-2	TRBV5-6	CASSIPGLLYGYTF
TRBJ2-3	TRBV13	CASSLERGRPTDTQYF
TRBJ1-2	TRBV5-4	CASSSQGAGGYTF
TRBJ2-1	TRBV6-1	CASSKAGASYNEQFF
TRBJ2-5	TRBV5-6	CASTRPGVQETQYF
TRBJ2-7	TRBV5-4	CASRWTSGGSGSYEQYF
TRBJ1-2	TRBV4-1	CASSQENKANYGYTF
TRBJ2-7	TRBV5-5	CASSLLGQSTYEQYF
TRBJ1-2	TRBV29-1	CSVDKGADGYTF
TRBJ2-3	TRBV7-9	CASSFTSGGTDTQYF
TRBJ1-1	TRBV5-1	CASSSTGTRHVMNTEAFF
TRBJ1-2	TRBV7-3	CASSSGLTGDGYTF
TRBJ2-1	TRBV2	CASRSRDRGYNEQFF
TRBJ1-1	TRBV7-9	CASRRGTEAFF
TRBJ2-3	TRBV5-6	CASSPNSGADTQYF
TRBJ2-5	TRBV11-3	CASSSSAGVNQETQYF
TRBJ2-1	TRBV4-3	CASSRLAGERSNEQFF
TRBJ1-1	TRBV4-2	CASSLTGEEDTEAFF
TRBJ2-3	TRBV4-3	CASSQESGGPPDTQYF
TRBJ2-7	TRBV4-2	CASSPGGGAEQYF
TRBJ2-3	TRBV5-1	CASRGGADTQYF
TRBJ2-7	TRBV6-6	CASRRQGSSYEQYF